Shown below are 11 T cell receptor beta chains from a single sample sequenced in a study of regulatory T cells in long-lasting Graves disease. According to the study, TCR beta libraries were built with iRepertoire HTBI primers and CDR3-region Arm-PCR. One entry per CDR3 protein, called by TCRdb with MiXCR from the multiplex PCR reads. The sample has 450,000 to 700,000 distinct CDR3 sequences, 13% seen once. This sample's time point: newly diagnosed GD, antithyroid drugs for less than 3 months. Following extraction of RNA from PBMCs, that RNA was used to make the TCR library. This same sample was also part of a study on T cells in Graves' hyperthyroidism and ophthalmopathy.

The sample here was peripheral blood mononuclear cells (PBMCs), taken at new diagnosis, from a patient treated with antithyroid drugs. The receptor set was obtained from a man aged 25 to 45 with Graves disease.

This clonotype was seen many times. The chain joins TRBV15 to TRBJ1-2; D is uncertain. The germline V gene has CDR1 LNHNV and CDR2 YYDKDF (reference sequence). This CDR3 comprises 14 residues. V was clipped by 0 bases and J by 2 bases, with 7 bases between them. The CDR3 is CATSRDARNYGYTF. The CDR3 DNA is TGTGCCACCAGCAGAGACGCCAGGAACTATGGCTACACCTTC.

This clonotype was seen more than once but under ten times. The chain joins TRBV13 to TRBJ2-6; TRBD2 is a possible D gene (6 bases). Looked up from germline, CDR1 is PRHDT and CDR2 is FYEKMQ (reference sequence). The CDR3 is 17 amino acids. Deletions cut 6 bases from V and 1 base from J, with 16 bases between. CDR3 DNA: TGTGCCAGCAGGAAGGTAGGGGACTTTTCTGGGGCCAACGTCCTGACTTTC. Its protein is CASRKVGDFSGANVLTF.

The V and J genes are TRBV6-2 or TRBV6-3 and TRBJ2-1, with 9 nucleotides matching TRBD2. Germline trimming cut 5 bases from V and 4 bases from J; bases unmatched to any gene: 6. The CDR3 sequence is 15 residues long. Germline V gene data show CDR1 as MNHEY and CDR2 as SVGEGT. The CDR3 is CASSGSTSGYNEQFF. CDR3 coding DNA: TGTGCCAGCAGTGGATCGACTAGCGGTTACAATGAGCAGTTCTTC.

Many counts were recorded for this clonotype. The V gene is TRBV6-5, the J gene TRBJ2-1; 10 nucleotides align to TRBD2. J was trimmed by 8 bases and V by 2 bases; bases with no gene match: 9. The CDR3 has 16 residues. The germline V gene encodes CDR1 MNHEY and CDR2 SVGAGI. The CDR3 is CASSYRTPGTSDEQFF. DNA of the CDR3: TGTGCCAGCAGTTACCGGACCCCCGGGACTAGCGATGAGCAGTTCTTC.

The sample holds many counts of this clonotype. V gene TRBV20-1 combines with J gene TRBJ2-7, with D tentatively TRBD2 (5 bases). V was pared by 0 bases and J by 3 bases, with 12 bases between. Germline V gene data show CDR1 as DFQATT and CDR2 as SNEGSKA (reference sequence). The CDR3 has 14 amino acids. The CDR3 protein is CSARDRSAVYEQYF. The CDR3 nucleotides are TGCAGTGCTAGAGATCGTAGCGCTGTCTACGAGCAGTACTTC.

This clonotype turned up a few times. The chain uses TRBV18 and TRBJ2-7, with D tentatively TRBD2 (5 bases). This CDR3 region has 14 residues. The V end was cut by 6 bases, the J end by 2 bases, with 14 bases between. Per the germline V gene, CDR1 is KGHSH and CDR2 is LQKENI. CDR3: CASSPSAATYEQYF. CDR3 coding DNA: TGTGCCAGCTCGCCTTCAGCGGCTACCTACGAGCAGTACTTC.

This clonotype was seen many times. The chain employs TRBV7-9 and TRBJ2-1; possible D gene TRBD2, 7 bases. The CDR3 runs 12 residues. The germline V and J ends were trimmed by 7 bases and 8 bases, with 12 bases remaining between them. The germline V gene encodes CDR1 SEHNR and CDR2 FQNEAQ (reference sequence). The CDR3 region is CASNRGGDEQFF. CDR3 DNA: TGTGCCAGCAATAGGGGGGGTGATGAGCAGTTCTTC.

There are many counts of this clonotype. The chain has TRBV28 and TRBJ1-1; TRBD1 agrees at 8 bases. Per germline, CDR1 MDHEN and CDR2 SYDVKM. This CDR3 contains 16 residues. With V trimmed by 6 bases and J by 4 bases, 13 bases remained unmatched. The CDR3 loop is CASRALHRGRGTEAFF. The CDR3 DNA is TGTGCCAGCAGAGCTTTACACAGGGGGAGGGGCACTGAAGCTTTCTTT.

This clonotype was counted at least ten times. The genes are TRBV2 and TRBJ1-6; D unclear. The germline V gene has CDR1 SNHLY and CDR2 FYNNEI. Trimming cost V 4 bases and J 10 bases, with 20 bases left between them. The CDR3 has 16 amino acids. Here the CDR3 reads CASSGVSGLGSSPLHF. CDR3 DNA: TGTGCCAGCAGTGGCGTAAGTGGTCTCGGGAGCTCACCCCTCCACTTT.

The chain's CDR3 is CASSPSRDKVHEQYF. DNA of the CDR3: TGTGCCAGCTCACCTTCCCGGGACAAGGTCCACGAGCAGTACTTC. The rearrangement joins TRBV18 to TRBJ2-7; D may be TRBD1 (6 bases). The CDR3 consists of 15 residues. The germline V gene has CDR1 KGHSH and CDR2 LQKENI. Trimming pared 3 bases from V and 5 bases from J, leaving 17 bases between.

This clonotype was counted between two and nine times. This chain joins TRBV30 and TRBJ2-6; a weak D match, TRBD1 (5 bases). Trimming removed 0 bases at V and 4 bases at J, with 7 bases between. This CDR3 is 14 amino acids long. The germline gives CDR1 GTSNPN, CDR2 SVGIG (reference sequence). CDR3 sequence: CAWSVGAGANVLTF. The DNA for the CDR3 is TGTGCCTGGAGTGTTGGGGCCGGGGCCAACGTCCTGACTTTC.